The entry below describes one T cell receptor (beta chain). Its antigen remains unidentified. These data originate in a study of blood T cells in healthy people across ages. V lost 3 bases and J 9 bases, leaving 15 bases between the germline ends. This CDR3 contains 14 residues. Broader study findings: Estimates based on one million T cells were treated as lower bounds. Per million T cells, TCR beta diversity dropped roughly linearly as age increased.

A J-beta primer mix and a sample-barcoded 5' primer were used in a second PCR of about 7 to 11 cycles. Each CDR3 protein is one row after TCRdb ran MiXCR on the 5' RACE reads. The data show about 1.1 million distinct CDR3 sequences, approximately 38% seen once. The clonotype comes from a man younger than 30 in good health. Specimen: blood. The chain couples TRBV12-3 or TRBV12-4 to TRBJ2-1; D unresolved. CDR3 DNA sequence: TGTGCCAGCAGTTTGATGGGCCAGCACAGTGAGCAGTTCTTC. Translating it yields CASSLMGQHSEQFF.